Listed below are T cell receptor beta chains from one sample, sequenced in a study of T cell repertoires in cytomegalovirus infection. TCRdb used MiXCR to reprocess the reads, holding one entry per CDR3 protein. The sample has fewer than 350,000 distinct CDR3 sequences; over 7.5% are singletons. Source material: PBMCs. Receptor source: a human donor in good health (CMV status not recorded). Some clones in this sample may be carry-over from other donors' samples. Both conserved end residues are part of each CDR3. D genes are given only for firm matches. Clone size is shown for a subset of rows, as once, few, many or a class of expanded clone.

v_gene: TRBV20-1; d_gene: .; j_gene: TRBJ1-1; abundance: few; CDR3nt: TGCAGTGCTAAGTCCCAGGCCCGGGGGCGGCACACTGAAGCTTTCTTT; CDR3aa: CSAKSQARGRHTEAFF
v_gene: TRBV7-2; d_gene: .; j_gene: TRBJ2-1; abundance: many; CDR3nt: TGTGCCAGCAGCTTAGAACAGTCGAGATCCTACAATGAGCAGTTCTTC; CDR3aa: CASSLEQSRSYNEQFF
v_gene: TRBV9; d_gene: .; j_gene: TRBJ1-4; abundance: few; CDR3nt: TGTGCCAGCAGCATTGGGGGGGCTCACAGTGAAAAACTGTTTTTT; CDR3aa: CASSIGGAHSEKLFF
v_gene: TRBV7-9; d_gene: TRBD1; j_gene: TRBJ1-2; abundance: many; CDR3nt: TGTGCCAGCAGCTTAACGAACGACAGGGCACATGGCTACACCTTC; CDR3aa: CASSLTNDRAHGYTF
v_gene: TRBV6-2/TRBV6-3; d_gene: .; j_gene: TRBJ2-7; abundance: .; CDR3nt: TGTGCCAGCAGTCACGGTTTTGGGGACAATGCCTACGAGCAGTACTTC; CDR3aa: CASSHGFGDNAYEQYF
v_gene: TRBV5-6; d_gene: .; j_gene: TRBJ1-3; abundance: .; CDR3nt: TGTGCCAGCAGCTGGAGACGCATCTCTGGAAACACCATATATTTT; CDR3aa: CASSWRRISGNTIYF
v_gene: TRBV7-9; d_gene: TRBD2; j_gene: TRBJ2-1; abundance: many; CDR3nt: TGTGCCAGCAGCTCCTCAGGGACTAGCGGGGGAACTGCCTCCTTCTACAATGAGCAGTTCTTC; CDR3aa: CASSSSGTSGGTASFYNEQFF
v_gene: TRBV7-2; d_gene: .; j_gene: TRBJ1-6; abundance: many; CDR3nt: TGTGCCAGCAGCTCCCAGGGAGGAGATAATTCACCCCTCCACTTT; CDR3aa: CASSSQGGDNSPLHF
v_gene: TRBV2; d_gene: .; j_gene: TRBJ2-3; abundance: .; CDR3nt: TGTGCCAGCAGCCCGGGGGCAGGGTTCACAGATACGCAGTATTTT; CDR3aa: CASSPGAGFTDTQYF
v_gene: TRBV27; d_gene: TRBD1; j_gene: TRBJ1-2; abundance: .; CDR3nt: TGTGCCAGCACCCCCGGGACAGTGGGCTATGGCTACACCTTC; CDR3aa: CASTPGTVGYGYTF
v_gene: TRBV7-2; d_gene: TRBD2; j_gene: TRBJ2-1; abundance: many; CDR3nt: TGTGCCAGCAGCTTGAGACTAGCGGGAGGCCGTTACAATGAGCAGTTCTTC; CDR3aa: CASSLRLAGGRYNEQFF
v_gene: TRBV9; d_gene: .; j_gene: TRBJ1-4; abundance: .; CDR3nt: TGTGCCAGCAGCGCGGGGATCGGGGAGACTAATGAAAAACTGTTTTTT; CDR3aa: CASSAGIGETNEKLFF
v_gene: TRBV15; d_gene: .; j_gene: TRBJ1-2; abundance: many; CDR3nt: TGTGCCACCAGCAGAGACAGGGTTAACTATGGCTACACCTTC; CDR3aa: CATSRDRVNYGYTF
v_gene: TRBV20-1; d_gene: .; j_gene: TRBJ2-1; abundance: few; CDR3nt: TGCAGTGCTGCACACCGCCGTAACTCCTACAATGAGCAGTTCTTC; CDR3aa: CSAAHRRNSYNEQFF
v_gene: TRBV20-1; d_gene: TRBD1; j_gene: TRBJ2-1; abundance: many; CDR3nt: TGCAGTGCTTACAGGGGCGACTCGGGTGAGCAGTTCTTC; CDR3aa: CSAYRGDSGEQFF
v_gene: TRBV7-6; d_gene: TRBD2; j_gene: TRBJ2-7; abundance: few; CDR3nt: TGTGCCAGCAGCCCCGGGACTAGCGCCGACTACGAGCAGTACTTC; CDR3aa: CASSPGTSADYEQYF
v_gene: TRBV5-6; d_gene: TRBD2; j_gene: TRBJ2-1; abundance: many; CDR3nt: TGTGCCAGCAGCTTGTACCTAGCGGGAGGCAATGAGCAGTTCTTC; CDR3aa: CASSLYLAGGNEQFF
v_gene: TRBV7-4; d_gene: .; j_gene: TRBJ1-1; abundance: .; CDR3nt: TGTGCCAGCAGAGTAGGGGGGGACACTGAAGCTTTCTTT; CDR3aa: CASRVGGDTEAFF
v_gene: TRBV7-2; d_gene: .; j_gene: TRBJ2-7; abundance: many; CDR3nt: TGTGCCAGCAGCTTAGGGTGGAAGAGCTCCTACGAGCAGTACTTC; CDR3aa: CASSLGWKSSYEQYF
v_gene: TRBV4-2; d_gene: .; j_gene: TRBJ2-5; abundance: few; CDR3nt: TGTGCCAGCAGCCTCGGGGCGCCCCCAAAAGAGACCCAGTACTTC; CDR3aa: CASSLGAPPKETQYF
v_gene: TRBV7-2; d_gene: .; j_gene: TRBJ2-1; abundance: many; CDR3nt: TGTGCCAGCAGCGGCAGCAGCTCCTACAATGAGCAGTTCTTC; CDR3aa: CASSGSSSYNEQFF